Presented here are 14 T cell receptor beta chains from one specimen sequenced in a study of human T cells and chemical hapten exposure. TCRdb processed the RACE reads anew with MiXCR; each CDR3 protein has one entry. The sample holds around 300,000 distinct CDR3 sequences, about 5% seen once. Time point reported: pre-sensitization, week 0. The sample's treatment: therapeutic diphenylcyclopropenone sensitization with weekly scalp DPC. The source material was whole blood, sampled in connection with sensitization to the hapten diphenylcyclopropenone (DPC). Every receptor here comes from a woman aged 18-29 years with alopecia areata. Some clones in this sample may be carry-over from other donors' samples.

The rearrangement uses TRBV19 and TRBJ2-2; no firm D call. The V gene lost 3 bases and the J gene lost 0 bases, with 8 bases spanning the gap. This CDR3 comprises 15 residues. CDR1 and CDR2 from the germline V gene are LNHDA and SQIVND (reference sequence). The chain's CDR3 is CASSMTPANTGELFF. CDR3 DNA sequence: TGTGCCAGTAGTATGACACCCGCGAACACCGGGGAGCTGTTTTTT.

There are many counts of this clonotype. The chain has TRBV20-1 and TRBJ1-2; D is perhaps TRBD1 (5 bases). From germline, CDR1 is DFQATT and CDR2 SNEGSKA (reference sequence). The CDR3 sequence is 13 residues long. V was trimmed by 3 bases and J by 4 bases, leaving 12 bases between them. The CDR3 bases are TGCAGTGCTAGCCCCAGGGCGATCTATGGCTACACCTTC. This sequence encodes CSASPRAIYGYTF.

Points on this clonotype: A much larger clone differs by one base, so this may be a read error. The chain links TRBV6-5 to TRBJ2-1; D may be TRBD1 or TRBD2 (5 bases each). V shed 5 bases and J shed 4 bases, with 15 bases lying between them. Germline V gene sequence: CDR1 MNHEY, CDR2 SVGAGI. There are 15 residues in the CDR3. The CDR3 nucleotides read TGTGCCAGCAGTGGACCGTGGGACGGGTACAATGAGCAGTTCTTC. Amino acids: CASSGPWDGYNEQFF.

There are a few counts of this clonotype. The V and J genes are TRBV5-1 and TRBJ2-5; 9 bases fit TRBD2. Trimming took 2 bases from V and 4 from J; bases not matched to a gene: 6. The CDR3 has 15 amino acids. Germline V gives CDR1 SGHRS, CDR2 YFSETQ. This CDR3 is CASSFVAGGPETQYF. The CDR3 DNA is TGCGCCAGCAGCTTCGTTGCGGGGGGGCCAGAGACCCAGTACTTC. Combining the CDR3 with reference TRBV5-1 and TRBJ2-5 gives the whole variable domain KAGVTQTPRYLIKTRGQQVTLSCSPISGHRSVSWYQQTPGQGLQFLFEYFSETQRNKGNFPGRFSGRQFSNSRSEMNVSTLELGDSALYLCASSFVAGGPETQYFGPGTRLLVL.

This rearrangement joins TRBV20-1 to TRBJ2-3; 14 bases fit TRBD2. V gave up 3 bases and J gave up 2 bases; unmatched junction bases: 10. Germline V gene data show CDR1 as DFQATT and CDR2 as SNEGSKA (reference sequence). The CDR3 is 18 amino acids. The CDR3 region has the DNA TGCAGTGCTAGCCCTGGACTAGCGGGGGGACGATTCACAGATACGCAGTATTTT. It encodes CSASPGLAGGRFTDTQYF.

This chain uses TRBV7-9 with TRBJ1-1; D is unclear. Trimming pared 2 bases from V and 2 bases from J, leaving 15 bases between. The CDR3 has 16 amino acids. Per germline, CDR1 SEHNR and CDR2 FQNEAQ (reference sequence). The CDR3 reads CASSLWDLGKNTEAFF. CDR3 DNA sequence: TGTGCCAGCAGCTTATGGGATTTGGGGAAAAACACTGAAGCTTTCTTT.

This clonotype has ten or more counts. The genes are TRBV7-9 and TRBJ2-7; TRBD1 aligns across 7 bases. Trimming cost V 8 bases and J 1 base; bases outside gene matches: 8. Germline CDR1 is SEHNR and CDR2 is FQNEAQ (reference sequence). This CDR3 is 14 amino acids long. The CDR3 coding sequence is TGTGCCAGCGGAACTACGGGACAGTCCTACGAGCAGTACTTC. Translated: CASGTTGQSYEQYF.

The chain recombines TRBV7-2 with TRBJ2-1, with 7 bases fitting TRBD1. Unmatched junction bases numbered 4, after V lost 1 base and J lost 1 base. Germline CDR1 SGHTA, CDR2 FQGNSA. The CDR3 contains 16 residues. CDR3 nucleotides: TGTGCCAGCAGCTTAGGGGTCAGGGGGTCCTACAATGAGCAGTTCTTC. The encoded protein is CASSLGVRGSYNEQFF.

V is TRBV28 and J is TRBJ1-4; maybe TRBD1 (5 bases). Between the trimmed V and J ends, which lost 1 base and 9 bases, there was a span of 15 bases. The CDR3 runs to 15 residues. Germline V gene data show CDR1 as MDHEN and CDR2 as SYDVKM. The CDR3 DNA reads TGTGCCAGCAGTTTATACGAAAGGGGTGGGCAAAAACTGTTTTTT. It is translated as CASSLYERGGQKLFF.

This chain connects TRBV21-1 to TRBJ2-3. TRBV21-1 is annotated as a pseudogene. The CDR3 runs 14 residues. The CDR3 loop reads CASKPSSNTDTQYF. CDR3 nucleotides: TGTGCCAGCAAGCCGTCGTCGAACACAGATACGCAGTATTTT.

This clonotype was counted many times. This chain joins TRBV18 and TRBJ2-7, with D perhaps matching TRBD1 or TRBD2 (6 bases each). With 8 bases removed from V and 4 bases from J, the gap between germline ends came to 15 bases. CDR1 KGHSH and CDR2 LQKENI come from the germline V gene. CDR3 length: 13 residues. In nucleotides, the CDR3 is TGTGCCAGCAGTCCCCCGGGGGCGTACGAGCAGTACTTC. Translated: CASSPPGAYEQYF.

CDR3 coding DNA: TGTGCCAGCAGCCCGCCGGGACAGGGGCTTCAGCCCCAGCATTTT. This encodes CASSPPGQGLQPQHF. V and J are TRBV3-1 and TRBJ1-5, with 10 bases fitting TRBD1. Germline values: CDR1 LGHDT, CDR2 YNNKEL (reference sequence). CDR3 length: 15 amino acids. V dropped 4 bases and J dropped 6; count of bases not matched to a gene: 6.

The chain links TRBV6-2 or TRBV6-3 to TRBJ2-5, with no clear D. V was clipped by 2 bases and J by 1 base, with 8 bases between them. The CDR3 consists of 14 residues. From germline, CDR1 is MNHEY and CDR2 SVGEGT. CDR3 sequence: CASSYPATQETQYF. In DNA form, the CDR3 reads TGTGCCAGCAGTTACCCGGCGACCCAAGAGACCCAGTACTTC.

In its sample, this clonotype was seen many times. This sequence joins TRBV10-3 and TRBJ1-5; tentative D call: TRBD1 (5 bases). Per the germline V gene, CDR1 is ENHRY and CDR2 is SYGVKD. This CDR3 comprises 14 residues. The ends were cut back, 6 bases at V and 4 bases at J, with 13 bases in the middle. As DNA, the CDR3 is TGTGCCATCAGCGAACGACAGACTAATCAGCCCCAGCATTTT. Protein: CAISERQTNQPQHF.